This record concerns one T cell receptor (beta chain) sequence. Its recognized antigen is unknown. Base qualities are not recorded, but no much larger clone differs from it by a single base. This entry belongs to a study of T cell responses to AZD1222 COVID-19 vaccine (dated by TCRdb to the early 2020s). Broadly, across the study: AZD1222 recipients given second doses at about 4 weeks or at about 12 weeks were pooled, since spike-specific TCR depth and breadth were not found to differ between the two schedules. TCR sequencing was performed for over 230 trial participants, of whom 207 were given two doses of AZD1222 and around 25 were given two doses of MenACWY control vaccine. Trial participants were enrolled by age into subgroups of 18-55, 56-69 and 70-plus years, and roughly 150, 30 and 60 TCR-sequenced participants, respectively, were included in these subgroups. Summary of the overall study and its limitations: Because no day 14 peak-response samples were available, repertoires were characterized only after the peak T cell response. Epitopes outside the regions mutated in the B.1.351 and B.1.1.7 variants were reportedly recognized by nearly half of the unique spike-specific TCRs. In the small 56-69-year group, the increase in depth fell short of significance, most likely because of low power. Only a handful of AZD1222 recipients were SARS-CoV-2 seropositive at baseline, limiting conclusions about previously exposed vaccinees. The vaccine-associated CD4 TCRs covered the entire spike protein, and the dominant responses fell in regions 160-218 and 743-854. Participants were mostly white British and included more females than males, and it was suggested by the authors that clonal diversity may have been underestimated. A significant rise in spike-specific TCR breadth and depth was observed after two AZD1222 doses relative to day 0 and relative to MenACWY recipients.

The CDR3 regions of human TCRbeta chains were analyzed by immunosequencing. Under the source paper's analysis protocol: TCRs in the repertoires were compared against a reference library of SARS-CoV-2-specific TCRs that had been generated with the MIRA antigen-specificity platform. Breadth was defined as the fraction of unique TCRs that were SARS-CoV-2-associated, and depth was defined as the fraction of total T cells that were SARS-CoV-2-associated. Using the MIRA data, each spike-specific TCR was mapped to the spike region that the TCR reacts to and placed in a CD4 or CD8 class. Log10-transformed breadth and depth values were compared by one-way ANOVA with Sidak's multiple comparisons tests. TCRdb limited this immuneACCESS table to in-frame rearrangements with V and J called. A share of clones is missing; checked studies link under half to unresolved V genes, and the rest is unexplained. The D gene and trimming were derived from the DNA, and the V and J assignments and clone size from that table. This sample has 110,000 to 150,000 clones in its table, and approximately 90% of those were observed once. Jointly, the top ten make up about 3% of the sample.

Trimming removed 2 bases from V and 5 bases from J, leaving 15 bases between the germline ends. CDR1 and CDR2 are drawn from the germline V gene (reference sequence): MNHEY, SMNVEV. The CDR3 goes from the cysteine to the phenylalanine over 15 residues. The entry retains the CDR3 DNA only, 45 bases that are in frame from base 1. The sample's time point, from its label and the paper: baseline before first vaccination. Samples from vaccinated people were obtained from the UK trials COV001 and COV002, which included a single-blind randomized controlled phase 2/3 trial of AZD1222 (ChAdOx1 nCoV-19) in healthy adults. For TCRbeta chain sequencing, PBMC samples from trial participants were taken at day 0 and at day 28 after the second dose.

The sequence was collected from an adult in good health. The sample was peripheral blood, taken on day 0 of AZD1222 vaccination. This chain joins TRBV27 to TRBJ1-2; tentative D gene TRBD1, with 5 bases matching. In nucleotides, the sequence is TGTGCCAGCAGTTTAGGAGGGCGGGACTGGTATGGCTACACCTTC. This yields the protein CASSLGGRDWYGYTF.